This T cell receptor beta chain was recovered during a study of T cell changes during pregnancy in multiple sclerosis. With V trimmed by 0 bases and J by 2 bases, 6 bases remained unmatched. Germline CDR1 and CDR2: SGDLS and YYNGEE. The CDR3 runs 16 residues. TCRdb's table, derived via immunoSEQ multiplex PCR, lists solely in-frame clones and lacks some. The table has roughly 40,000 clones, about 94% seen once. The sample in question was peripheral blood, obtained in the third trimester of pregnancy. The chain joins TRBV9 to TRBJ2-7; 9 bases line up with TRBD2. The clonotype was recovered from a female donor with multiple sclerosis, enrolled in a pregnancy study. The CDR3, as DNA: TGTGCCAGCAGCGTAGCTGGGGCGGGGGGGCCCTACGAGCAGTACTTC. This encodes CASSVAGAGGPYEQYF.